The 14 T cell receptor beta chains in this list originate from one sample, sequenced in a study of cytomegalovirus exposure and HLA in healthy donors. Use of 60 Vbeta and 13 Jbeta primers characterized the PCR. Libraries were prepared by immunoSEQ multiplex PCR; TCRdb keeps only in-frame clonotypes and omits some of them. The sample lists about 110,000 clones; just over 70% were seen once. What was sequenced was PBMCs. These receptor sequences come from a boy between 10 and 17 years old in good health and CMV-seronegative.

This clone was observed a few times. This rearrangement joins TRBV30 to TRBJ1-6; TRBD1 matches at 8 bases. The V gene end was trimmed by 5 bases and the J gene end by 6 bases; junction bases not matched to a gene: 6. Per the germline V gene, CDR1 is GTSNPN and CDR2 is SVGIG (reference sequence). The CDR3 loop spans 14 amino acids. CDR3 amino acids: CAWSSGTGNSPLHF. CDR3 nucleotides: TGTGCCTGGTCCTCCGGGACAGGTAATTCACCCCTCCACTTT.

The CDR3 sequence: CASSQEWTSGNNEQFF. CDR3 DNA: TGTGCCAGCAGCCAAGAGTGGACTAGCGGTAACAATGAGCAGTTCTTC. This chain uses TRBV4-2 with TRBJ2-1, with 10 bases aligning to TRBD2. CDR3 length equals 16 residues. Trimming cost V 0 bases and J 5 bases; bases outside gene matches: 4. Germline V gene lookup returns CDR1 LGHNA and CDR2 YNFKEQ.

The CDR3 sequence: CASSQGQGAYNEQFF. The CDR3 bases are TGTGCCAGCAGCCAGGGACAGGGGGCCTACAATGAGCAGTTCTTC. This chain links TRBV7-9 with TRBJ2-1; 11 nucleotides match TRBD1. The J segment lost 2 bases and the V segment lost 5 bases, leaving 2 bases of the junction unmatched. Per germline, CDR1 SEHNR and CDR2 FQNEAQ (reference sequence). This CDR3 has 15 residues.

CDR3 protein: CASSAYAGAGGNTIYF. Written as DNA, the CDR3 is TGTGCCAGTAGTGCCTACGCAGGGGCAGGTGGAAACACCATATATTTT. The chain is built from TRBV19 and TRBJ1-3; D is possibly TRBD1 (6 bases). Trimming took off 5 bases at V and 3 bases at J, with 17 bases between the two ends. Germline CDR1 and CDR2: LNHDA and SQIVND (reference sequence). The CDR3 sequence is 16 residues long.

This clone was seen a handful of times. This sequence joins TRBV5-4 and TRBJ1-2; the D gene is possibly TRBD1 (5 bases). The CDR3 is 14 residues long. Germline values: CDR1 SGHNT, CDR2 YYREEE (reference sequence). Trimming took 1 base from V and 6 from J, leaving 13 bases between them. Written as DNA, the CDR3 is TGTGCCAGCAGCTTGTGGGCAGGGATAAATGGCTACACCTTC. Translated: CASSLWAGINGYTF.

This clone was counted only a few times. This chain links TRBV7-9 with TRBJ2-7; D is perhaps TRBD1 (5 bases). Per the germline V gene, CDR1 is SEHNR and CDR2 is FQNEAQ (reference sequence). This CDR3 has 15 amino acids. V lost 1 base and J 4 bases, leaving 14 bases between the germline ends. CDR3 bases: TGTGCCAGCAGCTTAGTTAAATGGACACAATACGAGCAGTACTTC. This sequence encodes CASSLVKWTQYEQYF. Complete variable domain (other parts from reference TRBV7-9 and TRBJ2-7): DTGVSQNPRHKITKRGQNVTFRCDPISEHNRLYWYRQTLGQGPEFLTYFQNEAQLEKSRLLSDRFSAERPKGSFSTLEIQRTEQGDSAMYLCASSLVKWTQYEQYFGPGTRLTVT.

To note about this clone: Other DNA sequences from this sample encode an identical CDR3 as well. The chain links TRBV9 to TRBJ2-7, with 8 bases fitting TRBD2. The V gene's germline CDR1 is SGDLS and CDR2 YYNGEE. Trimming took 0 bases from V and 2 from J; bases not matched to a gene: 1. The CDR3 runs to 14 residues. The CDR3 nucleotides read TGTGCCAGCAGCGTAGGGGGACTAGCCTACGAGCAGTACTTC. It yields the protein CASSVGGLAYEQYF.

The V gene is TRBV6-5, the J gene TRBJ2-2; D possibly corresponds to TRBD1 (5 bases). Trimming pared 10 bases from V and 0 bases from J, leaving 12 bases between. Germline V gene sequence: CDR1 MNHEY, CDR2 SVGAGI. The CDR3 consists of 14 residues. CDR3 loop: CATLRGSNTGELFF. The DNA for the CDR3 is TGTGCCACCCTAAGGGGTTCGAACACCGGGGAGCTGTTTTTT.

This clone has a handful of counts. The gene calls are TRBV30 and TRBJ1-3; the D is unclear. V was trimmed by 6 bases and J by 4 bases, leaving 16 bases between them. The CDR3 sequence is 14 residues long. Per the germline V gene, CDR1 is GTSNPN and CDR2 is SVGIG (reference sequence). As DNA, the CDR3 is TGTGCCTGCCCCGACTTCCCTTCGGGAAACACCATATATTTT. It is translated as CACPDFPSGNTIYF.

The chain joins TRBV6-6 to TRBJ1-2; D unclear. V lost 4 bases to trimming and J lost 2 bases, with 8 bases between them. This CDR3 spans 13 amino acids. Germline CDR1 and CDR2: MNHNY and SVGAGI (reference sequence). CDR3 nucleotides: TGTGCCAGCAGTTTAACGGAGAACTATGGCTACACCTTC. This translates into CASSLTENYGYTF.

The gene calls are TRBV28 and TRBJ1-5; D might be TRBD1 (5 bases). The V gene lost 4 bases and the J gene lost 1 base, with 8 bases spanning the gap. This CDR3 region has 14 residues. Germline CDR1 is MDHEN and CDR2 is SYDVKM. CDR3 in DNA: TGTGCCAGCAGTTACAGGTTAAGCAATCAGCCCCAGCATTTT. Protein sequence: CASSYRLSNQPQHF.

The chain has TRBV25-1 and TRBJ2-5; no reliable D call. Germline V lookup: CDR1 MGHDK, CDR2 SYGVNS. The CDR3 runs to 14 residues. Trimming cost V 3 bases and J 4 bases, with 12 bases left between them. CDR3 region: CASSDPGSRETQYF. The CDR3, as DNA: TGTGCCAGCAGTGACCCCGGGTCCAGAGAGACCCAGTACTTC.

This clone showed up just once. The chain joins TRBV25-1 to TRBJ2-7, with TRBD2 matching 12 bases. The CDR3 is 15 amino acids. Germline values: CDR1 MGHDK, CDR2 SYGVNS. V lost 2 bases to trimming and J lost 4 bases; unmatched junction nucleotides: 3. The chain's CDR3 is CASSEPGTSGYEQYF. The CDR3 DNA follows: TGTGCCAGCAGTGAACCGGGGACTAGCGGGTACGAGCAGTACTTC.

The chain carries TRBV6-1 and TRBJ2-3; maybe TRBD2 (6 bases). Germline CDR1 reads MNHNS; CDR2 reads SASEGT. The V and J ends lost 2 bases and 5 bases respectively, with 17 bases between them. The CDR3 length is 16 residues. CDR3 sequence (DNA): TGTGCCAGCAGTGAAACCCGGGACTTTGCTGGAGATACGCAGTATTTT. It specifies CASSETRDFAGDTQYF.